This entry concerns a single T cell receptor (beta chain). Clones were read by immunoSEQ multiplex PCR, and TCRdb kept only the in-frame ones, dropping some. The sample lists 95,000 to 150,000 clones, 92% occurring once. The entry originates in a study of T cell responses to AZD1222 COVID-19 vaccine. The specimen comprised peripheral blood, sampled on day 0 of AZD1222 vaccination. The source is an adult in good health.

The chain's CDR3 is CASCAGLAIWDTGELFF. The CDR3 DNA reads as TGTGCCAGTTGCGCGGGACTAGCGATTTGGGACACCGGGGAGCTGTTTTTT. The chain recombines TRBV19 with TRBJ2-2, with 10 bases fitting TRBD2. The germline V gene encodes CDR1 LNHDA and CDR2 SQIVND (reference sequence). Unmatched junction bases numbered 12, after V lost 8 bases and J lost 3 bases. CDR3 length: 17 amino acids. Full variable domain (missing parts from reference TRBV19 and TRBJ2-2): DGGITQSPKYLFRKEGQNVTLSCEQNLNHDAMYWYRQDPGQGLRLIYYSQIVNDFQKGDIAEGYSVSREKKESFPLTVTSAQKNPTAFYLCASCAGLAIWDTGELFFGEGSRLTVL.